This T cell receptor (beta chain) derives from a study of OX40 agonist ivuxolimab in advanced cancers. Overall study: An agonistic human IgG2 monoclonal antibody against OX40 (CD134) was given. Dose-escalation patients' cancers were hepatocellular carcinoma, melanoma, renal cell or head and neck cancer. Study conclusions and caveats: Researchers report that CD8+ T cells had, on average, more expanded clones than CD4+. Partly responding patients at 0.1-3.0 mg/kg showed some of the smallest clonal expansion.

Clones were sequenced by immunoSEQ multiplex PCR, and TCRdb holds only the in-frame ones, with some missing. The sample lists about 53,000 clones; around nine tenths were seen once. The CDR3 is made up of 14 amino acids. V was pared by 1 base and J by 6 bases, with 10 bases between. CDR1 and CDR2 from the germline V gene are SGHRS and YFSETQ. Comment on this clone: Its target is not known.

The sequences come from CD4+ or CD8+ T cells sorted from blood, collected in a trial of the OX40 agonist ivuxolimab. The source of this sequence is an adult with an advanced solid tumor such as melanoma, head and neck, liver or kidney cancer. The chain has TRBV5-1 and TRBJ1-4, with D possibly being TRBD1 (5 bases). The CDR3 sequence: CASSLQGGYEKLFF. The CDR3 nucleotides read TGCGCCAGCAGCTTGCAGGGAGGTTATGAAAAACTGTTTTTT.